What follows are 21 T cell receptor beta chains derived from one specimen sequenced in a study of T cells in Graves' hyperthyroidism and ophthalmopathy. TCR beta CDR3 regions were amplified from RNA. A first-round RT-PCR of the TCR CDR3 used the HTBI primer set. TCRdb re-called the multiplex PCR reads through MiXCR, storing one row per CDR3 protein. The sample records 250,000 to 300,000 distinct CDR3 sequences, more than 15% being singletons. Source material: blood. The source of these receptors is a woman aged 55-70 years with Graves' ophthalmopathy.

A single count supports this clonotype. A read error is possible here, since a much larger clone lies one base away. DNA for the CDR3: TGTGCCAGCCGTTTACGCGGATATGAAAGAACAGATACGCAGTATTTT. Protein product: CASRLRGYERTDTQYF. The chain joins TRBV28 to TRBJ2-3; no clear D. The CDR3 extends over 16 amino acids. Germline V gene sequence: CDR1 MDHEN, CDR2 SYDVKM. The full variable domain, in which reference TRBV28 and TRBJ2-3 provide the parts outside the CDR3, is DVKVTQSSRYLVKRTGEKVFLECVQDMDHENMFWYRQDPGLGLRLIYFSYDVKMKEKGDIPEGYSVSREKKERFSLILESASTNQTSMYLCASRLRGYERTDTQYFGPGTRLTVL.

This clonotype was counted a single time. This chain connects TRBV9 to TRBJ2-3, with D unclear. The V end lost 3 bases, the J end lost 2 bases, and 13 bases lay between the germline ends. The CDR3 covers 15 residues. Germline V gene lookup returns CDR1 SGDLS and CDR2 YYNGEE. CDR3 nucleotide sequence: TGTGCCAGCAGCGCCGAGGTCCAGGCCACAGATACGCAGTATTTT. Protein sequence: CASSAEVQATDTQYF.

At least ten counts were recorded for this clonotype. In nucleotides, the CDR3 is TGTGCCAGCAGATATGACGGAGAAGAGGAGCAGTACTTC. Its protein is CASRYDGEEEQYF. The V and J genes are TRBV6-1 and TRBJ2-7; D gene unclear. V dropped 6 bases and J dropped 7 bases, with 16 bases sitting between them. The germline V gene has CDR1 MNHNS and CDR2 SASEGT. The CDR3 length is 13 residues.

This clonotype was recorded many times. The chain has TRBV6-1 and TRBJ1-1; TRBD1 aligns across 10 bases. The CDR3 has 17 amino acids. Germline CDR1 MNHNS, CDR2 SASEGT. The J segment lost 0 bases and the V segment lost 4 bases, leaving 8 bases of the junction unmatched. The CDR3 is CASSGTGQGSMNTEAFF. In DNA, the CDR3 is TGTGCCAGCAGTGGGACGGGACAGGGGTCCATGAACACTGAAGCTTTCTTT.

This clonotype was detected many times. The chain employs TRBV6-2 or TRBV6-3 and TRBJ2-7; D is unresolved. Germline values: CDR1 MNHEY, CDR2 SVGEGT. The CDR3 spans 12 residues. V lost 6 bases to trimming and J lost 2 bases, with 8 bases between them. The CDR3 loop reads CASSSLTYEQYF. The CDR3 coding sequence is TGTGCCAGCAGCTCGTTGACCTACGAGCAGTACTTC.

This clonotype was seen at least ten times. The V gene is TRBV2, the J gene TRBJ2-7, with 8 bases fitting TRBD1. Trimming at V came to 5 bases and at J to 3 bases, leaving 3 bases not matched to a gene. CDR1 SNHLY and CDR2 FYNNEI come from the germline V gene. CDR3 length equals 13 residues. CDR3 protein: CASSRDRIYEQYF. The CDR3 DNA follows: TGTGCCAGCAGTCGGGACAGGATCTACGAGCAGTACTTC.

This clonotype has at least ten counts. The V gene is TRBV5-1, the J gene TRBJ2-4, with 8 nucleotides matching TRBD1. The trim removed 4 bases at V and 3 bases at J, leaving 12 bases unmatched. The CDR3 is made up of 17 amino acids. CDR1 is SGHRS, CDR2 YFSETQ, per germline. The CDR3 region is CASSRGRGQGDKNIQYF. The CDR3 coding sequence is TGCGCCAGCAGCCGGGGGAGAGGACAGGGCGACAAAAACATTCAGTACTTC.

This clonotype was found many times. V gene TRBV11-2 combines with J gene TRBJ2-5; D possibly matches TRBD1 or TRBD2 (5 bases each). V gave up 5 bases and J gave up 4 bases, with 11 bases separating them. The CDR3 runs to 13 residues. Germline V gene sequence: CDR1 SGHAT, CDR2 FQNNGV. CDR3 sequence: CASSRGVAETQYF. CDR3 DNA: TGTGCCAGCAGCCGAGGGGTAGCAGAGACCCAGTACTTC. The variable domain in full, completed from reference TRBV11-2 and TRBJ2-5, reads EAGVAQSPRYKIIEKRQSVAFWCNPISGHATLYWYQQILGQGPKLLIQFQNNGVVDDSQLPKDRFSAERLKGVDSTLKIQPAKLEDSAVYLCASSRGVAETQYFGPGTRLLVL.

The table lists this clonotype with many counts. The J gene is TRBJ2-1, the V gene TRBV2, with 11 bases matching TRBD2. The CDR3 has 15 amino acids. After removal of 8 bases from V and 4 bases from J, the junction contained 7 bases not matched to a gene. Germline CDR1 and CDR2: SNHLY and FYNNEI. This CDR3 reads CASGTSGSPYNEQFF. The CDR3 nucleotides read TGTGCCAGCGGAACTAGCGGGAGTCCATACAATGAGCAGTTCTTC.

This clonotype was seen a few times. The chain uses TRBV9 and TRBJ2-2; TRBD1 might be the D (6 bases). CDR3 length: 14 amino acids. Looked up from germline, CDR1 is SGDLS and CDR2 is YYNGEE. Trimming cost V 2 bases and J 5 bases, with 10 bases left between them. The chain's CDR3 is CASSVTGLTGELFF. CDR3 DNA: TGTGCCAGCAGCGTTACAGGGTTAACCGGGGAGCTGTTTTTT. The full variable domain, in which reference TRBV9 and TRBJ2-2 provide the parts outside the CDR3, is DSGVTQTPKHLITATGQRVTLRCSPRSGDLSVYWYQQSLDQGLQFLIQYYNGEERAKGNILERFSAQQFPDLHSELNLSSLELGDSALYFCASSVTGLTGELFFGEGSRLTVL.

The sample holds many counts of this clonotype. The gene calls are TRBV18 and TRBJ2-7; possible D gene TRBD1, 5 bases. This CDR3 is built from 13 residues. Germline loops: CDR1 KGHSH, CDR2 LQKENI. The germline V and J ends were trimmed by 3 bases and 0 bases, with 6 bases remaining between them. In DNA form, the CDR3 reads TGTGCCAGCTCACCCGGACACTCCTACGAGCAGTACTTC. This translates into CASSPGHSYEQYF.

The rearrangement uses TRBV12-3 or TRBV12-4 and TRBJ2-3; D might be TRBD1 (6 bases). CDR3 length equals 15 residues. Between the trimmed V and J ends, which lost 2 bases and 4 bases, there was a span of 13 bases. Here the CDR3 reads CASSLYGDNADTQYF. The CDR3 region has the DNA TGTGCCAGCAGTTTATATGGGGACAATGCAGATACGCAGTATTTT.

At least ten counts were recorded for this clonotype. The chain links TRBV5-1 to TRBJ2-3, with D unclear. V dropped 0 bases and J dropped 5 bases, with 13 bases sitting between them. The CDR3 length is 15 residues. Germline assignment: CDR1 SGHRS and CDR2 YFSETQ. Written as DNA, the CDR3 is TGCGCCAGCAGCTTGGGGCAGCCCGCACGAGATACGCAGTATTTT. It codes for CASSLGQPARDTQYF.

The chain has TRBV18 and TRBJ1-4; TRBD1 agrees at 8 bases. The V segment lost 6 bases and the J segment 0 bases; nucleotides outside the gene matches: 6. This CDR3 has 16 residues. Per the germline V gene, CDR1 is KGHSH and CDR2 is LQKENI. The DNA of the CDR3 is TGTGCCAGCTCCCTAAGACAGGGGACAACTAATGAAAAACTGTTTTTT. Its protein product is CASSLRQGTTNEKLFF.

A note on this clonotype: A much larger clone is a single base away; this may be a read error. The rearrangement links TRBV6-5 to TRBJ2-1; 7 nucleotides match TRBD1. Germline V gives CDR1 MNHEY, CDR2 SVGAGI. V trimming: 2 bases; J trimming: 4 bases; junction bases outside the gene matches: 8. The CDR3 runs to 16 residues. CDR3 bases: TGTGCCAGCAGTTACCGGGCGGACAGGAGTTACAATGAGCAGTTCTTC. Protein sequence: CASSYRADRSYNEQFF.

The V and J genes are TRBV19 and TRBJ2-1, with TRBD2 matching over 10 bases. CDR1 LNHDA and CDR2 SQIVND come from the germline V gene (reference sequence). J lost 7 bases, V lost 4 bases, and 7 bases had no gene match. This CDR3 contains 15 residues. The CDR3 loop reads CASSRAGGLGNEQFF. The CDR3 nucleotides read TGTGCCAGTAGTAGAGCGGGGGGGCTGGGGAATGAGCAGTTCTTC. Full variable domain (remainder filled in from reference TRBV19 and TRBJ2-1): DGGITQSPKYLFRKEGQNVTLSCEQNLNHDAMYWYRQDPGQGLRLIYYSQIVNDFQKGDIAEGYSVSREKKESFPLTVTSAQKNPTAFYLCASSRAGGLGNEQFFGPGTRLTVL.

This clonotype was seen many times. The chain uses TRBV4-2 and TRBJ2-3; 12 nucleotides agree with TRBD2. Germline CDR1 reads LGHNA; CDR2 reads YNFKEQ. The CDR3 length is 18 residues. The J segment lost 9 bases and the V segment lost 0 bases, leaving 13 bases of the junction unmatched. CDR3 DNA sequence: TGTGCCAGCAGCCAAGATTTCGACGCTAGCGGGGGGGCTTGGACGCAGTATTTT. Amino acid sequence: CASSQDFDASGGAWTQYF.

The V and J genes are TRBV2 and TRBJ2-2; a possible D gene is TRBD2 (6 bases). CDR1 is SNHLY and CDR2 is FYNNEI in the germline V gene. Trimming took off 8 bases at V and 2 bases at J, with 15 bases between the two ends. The CDR3 spans 15 residues. Written as DNA, the CDR3 is TGTGCCAGCTGCCGTCGCGGGGTAAACACCGGGGAGCTGTTTTTT. It codes for CASCRRGVNTGELFF.

Only a few counts were recorded for this clonotype. The chain carries TRBV18 and TRBJ2-3; D remains unclear. This CDR3 contains 15 residues. Germline lookup yields CDR1 KGHSH and CDR2 LQKENI. V gave up 2 bases and J gave up 0 bases, with 9 bases separating them. This chain's CDR3 is CASSPGMGSTDTQYF. DNA of the CDR3: TGTGCCAGCTCACCAGGGATGGGTAGCACAGATACGCAGTATTTT. Based on the CDR3 plus reference TRBV18 and TRBJ2-3, the full variable domain is NAGVMQNPRHLVRRRGQEARLRCSPMKGHSHVYWYRQLPEEGLKFMVYLQKENIIDESGMPKERFSAEFPKEGPSILRIQQVVRGDSAAYFCASSPGMGSTDTQYFGPGTRLTVL.

This clonotype occurred many times. The rearrangement links TRBV2 to TRBJ2-7, with D maybe TRBD2 (6 bases). The CDR3 contains 13 residues. Germline CDR1 SNHLY, CDR2 FYNNEI. Trimming left V 4 bases short and J 5 bases short, with 12 bases between. This chain's CDR3 is CASSGDSGHEQYF. The DNA of the CDR3 is TGTGCCAGCAGTGGGGACTCTGGCCACGAGCAGTACTTC.

In its sample, this clonotype was seen a few times. This chain uses TRBV6-2 or TRBV6-3 with TRBJ2-3; no reliable D call. V lost 6 bases and J 6 bases, leaving 16 bases between the germline ends. CDR1 is MNHEY, CDR2 SVGEGT, per germline. The CDR3 has 14 amino acids. CDR3: CASRYVVGSDTQYF. For the CDR3, the DNA is TGTGCCAGCAGATATGTGGTTGGGTCGGATACGCAGTATTTT.